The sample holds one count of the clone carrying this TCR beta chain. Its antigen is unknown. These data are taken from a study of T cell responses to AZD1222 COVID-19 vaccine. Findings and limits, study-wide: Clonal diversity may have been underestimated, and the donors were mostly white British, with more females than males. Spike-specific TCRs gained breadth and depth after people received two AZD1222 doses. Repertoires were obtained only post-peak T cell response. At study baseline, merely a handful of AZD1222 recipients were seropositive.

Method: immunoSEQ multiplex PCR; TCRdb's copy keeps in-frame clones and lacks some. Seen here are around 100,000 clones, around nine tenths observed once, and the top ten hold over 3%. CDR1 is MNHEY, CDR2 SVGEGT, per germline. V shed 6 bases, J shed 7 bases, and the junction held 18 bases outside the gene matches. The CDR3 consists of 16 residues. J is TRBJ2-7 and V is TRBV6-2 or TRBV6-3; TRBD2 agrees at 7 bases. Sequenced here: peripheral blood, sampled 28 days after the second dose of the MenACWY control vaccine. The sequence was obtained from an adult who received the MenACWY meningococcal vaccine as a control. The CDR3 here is CASSLLSRAGSGEQYF. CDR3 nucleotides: TGTGCCAGCAGCCTCCTTTCGAGAGCGGGGTCTGGGGAGCAGTACTTC.